Presented here are 8 T cell receptor beta chains from one specimen sequenced in a study of CD8+CD57+ T cells in acquired aplastic anemia. CDR3 and TCR beta VDJ profiling relied on a genomic DNA template. MiXCR, applied by TCRdb to the reads, yields one record per CDR3 protein. The profile shows under 200,000 distinct CDR3 sequences, around 40% of them singletons. Sequencing was carried out using sorted CD4+, CD8+, or CD8+CD57+ T cells (not recorded which) from PBMCs. Receptor source: a human donor in good health.

This clonotype was seen only a few times. V is TRBV24-1 and J is TRBJ1-5; D gene uncertain. Germline V gene sequence: CDR1 KGHDR, CDR2 SFDVKD. V lost 3 bases to trimming and J lost 6 bases, with 11 bases between them. The length of the CDR3 is 14 residues. The CDR3 nucleotides read TGTGCCACCAGTGATCCACCGATGAGTCAGCCCCAGCATTTT. Translating gives CATSDPPMSQPQHF.

This clonotype was counted only a few times. The junction differs from germline at one of its ends, possibly a read error. The chain recombines TRBV7-6 with TRBJ1-1, with TRBD1 matching 9 bases. The germline gives CDR1 SGHVS, CDR2 FNYEAQ. The CDR3 length is 14 residues. The CDR3 DNA is TGCGCCAGCAGCCGGGGACAGGGGAACACTGAAGCTTTCTTT. Protein product: CASSRGQGNTEAFF.

CDR3 DNA sequence: TGTGCCATCAGTGAGTCGGCGAGCTCTGGAAACACCATATATTTT. Protein: CAISESASSGNTIYF. The genes are TRBV10-3 and TRBJ1-3; no clear D gene. Germline assignment: CDR1 ENHRY and CDR2 SYGVKD. The CDR3 is made up of 15 amino acids. With 0 bases removed from V and 0 bases from J, the gap between germline ends came to 6 bases.

The chain couples TRBV10-3 to TRBJ2-7; 16 bases fit TRBD2. Germline V gene lookup returns CDR1 ENHRY and CDR2 SYGVKD. The CDR3 contains 18 residues. V dropped 8 bases and J dropped 4; count of bases not matched to a gene: 14. DNA for the CDR3: TGTGCCATCCGTGTTTTACCGGGACTAGCGGGAGGGCTTTACGAGCAGTACTTC. Its protein product is CAIRVLPGLAGGLYEQYF.

This clonotype was counted only a few times. The chain recombines TRBV30 with TRBJ2-1, with 9 bases that match TRBD1. The V gene end was trimmed by 8 bases and the J gene end by 6 bases; junction bases not matched to a gene: 8. The germline V gene encodes CDR1 GTSNPN and CDR2 SVGIG (reference sequence). The CDR3 length is 13 residues. Here the CDR3 reads CAGTGGAGNEQFF. Here the CDR3 DNA reads TGTGCCGGAACAGGGGGCGCAGGCAATGAGCAGTTCTTC.

This clonotype was picked up a small number of times. The chain links TRBV3-1 to TRBJ1-2; D remains ambiguous. This CDR3 region has 14 residues. V was pared by 3 bases and J by 7 bases, with 15 bases between. CDR1 is LGHDT and CDR2 is YNNKEL in the germline V gene (reference sequence). This CDR3 reads CASSQEGTPSGYTF. As DNA, the CDR3 is TGTGCCAGCAGCCAGGAGGGAACCCCAAGTGGCTACACCTTC.

This clonotype was seen repeatedly, ten times or more. The rearrangement joins TRBV13 to TRBJ2-7, with 7 nucleotides matching TRBD1. The CDR3 spans 15 residues. The junction had 11 bases not matched to a gene; V was cut back by 5 bases and J by 4 bases. Germline V lookup: CDR1 PRHDT, CDR2 FYEKMQ (reference sequence). The CDR3 loop reads CASSKSRDSHYEQYF. CDR3 bases: TGTGCCAGCAGCAAATCCCGGGACAGCCATTACGAGCAGTACTTC.

The chain links TRBV12-5 to TRBJ2-7, with D perhaps TRBD2 (6 bases). CDR1 and CDR2 (germline): LGHNT, FRNRAP. V shed 3 bases and J shed 7 bases, with 19 bases lying between them. The CDR3 totals 15 residues. The CDR3 here is CASGLASGRTTEQYF. Written as DNA, the CDR3 is TGTGCTAGTGGTTTAGCCTCCGGGAGAACGACTGAGCAGTACTTC.